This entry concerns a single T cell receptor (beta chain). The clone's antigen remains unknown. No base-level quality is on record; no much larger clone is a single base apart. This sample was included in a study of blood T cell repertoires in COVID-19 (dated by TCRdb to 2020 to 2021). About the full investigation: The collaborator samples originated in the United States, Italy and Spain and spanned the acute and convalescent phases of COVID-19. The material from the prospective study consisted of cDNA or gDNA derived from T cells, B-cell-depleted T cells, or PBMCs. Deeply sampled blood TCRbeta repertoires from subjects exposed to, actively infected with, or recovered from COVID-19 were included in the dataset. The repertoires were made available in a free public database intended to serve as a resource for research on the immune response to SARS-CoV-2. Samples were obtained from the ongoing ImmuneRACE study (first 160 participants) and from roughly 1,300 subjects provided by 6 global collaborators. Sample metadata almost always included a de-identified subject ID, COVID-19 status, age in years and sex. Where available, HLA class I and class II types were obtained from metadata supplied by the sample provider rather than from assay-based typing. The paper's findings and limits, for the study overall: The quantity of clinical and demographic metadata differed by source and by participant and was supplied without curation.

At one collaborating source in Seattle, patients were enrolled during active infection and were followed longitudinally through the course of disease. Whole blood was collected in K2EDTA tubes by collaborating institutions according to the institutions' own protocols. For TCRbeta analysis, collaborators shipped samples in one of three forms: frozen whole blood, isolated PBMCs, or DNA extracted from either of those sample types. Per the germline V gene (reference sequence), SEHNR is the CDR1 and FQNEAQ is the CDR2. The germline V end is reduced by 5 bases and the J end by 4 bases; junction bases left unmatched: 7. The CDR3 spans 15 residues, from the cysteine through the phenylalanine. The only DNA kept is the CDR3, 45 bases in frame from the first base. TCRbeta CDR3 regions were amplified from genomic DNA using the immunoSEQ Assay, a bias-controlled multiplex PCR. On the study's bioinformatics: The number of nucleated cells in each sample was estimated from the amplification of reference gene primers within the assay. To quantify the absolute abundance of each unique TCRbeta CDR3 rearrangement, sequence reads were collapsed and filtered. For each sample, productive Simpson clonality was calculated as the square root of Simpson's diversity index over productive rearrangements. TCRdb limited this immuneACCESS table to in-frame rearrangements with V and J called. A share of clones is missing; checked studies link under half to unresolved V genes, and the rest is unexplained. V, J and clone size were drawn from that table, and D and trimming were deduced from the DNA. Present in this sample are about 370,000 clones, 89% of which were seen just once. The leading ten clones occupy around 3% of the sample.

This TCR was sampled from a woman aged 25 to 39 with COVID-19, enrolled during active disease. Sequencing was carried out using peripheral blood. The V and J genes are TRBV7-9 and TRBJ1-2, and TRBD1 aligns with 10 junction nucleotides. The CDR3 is CASSIDRGQAYGYTF. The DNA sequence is TGTGCCAGCAGCATTGACAGGGGGCAGGCCTATGGCTACACCTTC.